These T cell receptor beta chains were read from a single sample in a study of blood T cell repertoires in COVID-19. Sequenced by immunoSEQ multiplex PCR; TCRdb stores in-frame clones only, minus some. The sample consists of 340,000 or so clones, over 75% of them appearing once. The specimen sequenced was peripheral blood. These receptors were taken from a man aged 45 to 65 with active or convalescent COVID-19. The CDR3 runs from the conserved cysteine through the conserved F or W. The D gene is left open where the match is weak. The listing skips clone size in some rows; elsewhere it reads once, few, many or a size class.

J: TRBJ2-3; D: .; size: .; V: TRBV6-2/TRBV6-3; DNA: TGTGCCAGCAGCCCCGGGACTAGCACAGATACGCAGTATTTT; CDR3: CASSPGTSTDTQYF
J: TRBJ1-1; D: TRBD1; size: .; V: TRBV28; DNA: TGTGCCAGCAGCCTAGCAGGACAGGGGAGGTCTGAAGCTTTCTTT; CDR3: CASSLAGQGRSEAFF
J: TRBJ2-3; D: .; size: .; V: TRBV5-1; DNA: TGCGCCAGCAACCGGGACATACTCACAGATACGCAGTATTTT; CDR3: CASNRDILTDTQYF
J: TRBJ1-4; D: .; size: .; V: TRBV30; DNA: TGTGCCTGGAGTGTACCCGGGAATGAAAAACTGTTTTTT; CDR3: CAWSVPGNEKLFF
J: TRBJ2-6; D: TRBD1; size: few; V: TRBV7-2; DNA: TGTGCCAGCAGGTATACAGGGGGAGCTGGGGCCAACGTCCTGACTTTC; CDR3: CASRYTGGAGANVLTF
J: TRBJ2-5; D: .; size: .; V: TRBV7-2; DNA: TGTGCCAGCAGCTTAGCGGACGGAGGAGGGGAGACCCAGTACTTC; CDR3: CASSLADGGGETQYF
J: TRBJ1-2; D: .; size: .; V: TRBV27; DNA: TGTGCCAGCAGTTCCGGGGATAACTATGGCTACACCTTC; CDR3: CASSSGDNYGYTF
J: TRBJ2-7; D: .; size: .; V: TRBV9; DNA: TGTGCCAGCAGCGTAGGTGGCAGTTCCTACGAGCAGTACTTC; CDR3: CASSVGGSSYEQYF
J: TRBJ2-1; D: TRBD2; size: .; V: TRBV2; DNA: TGTGCCAGCAGTGAAGCGTTCGGGACTAGACAGGTCAATGAGCAGTTCTTC; CDR3: CASSEAFGTRQVNEQFF
J: TRBJ2-1; D: .; size: .; V: TRBV6-5; DNA: TGTGCCAGCAGTTTAGCGCCCGATGCTTTCTATGAGCAGTTCTTC; CDR3: CASSLAPDAFYEQFF
J: TRBJ2-2; D: .; size: .; V: TRBV24-1; DNA: TGTGCCACCAGTAAGGGACAAAACACCGGGGAGCTGTTTTTT; CDR3: CATSKGQNTGELFF
J: TRBJ2-7; D: TRBD2; size: .; V: TRBV28; DNA: TGTGCCAGCAGTCCATCTAGCGGACCCTACGAGCAGTACTTC; CDR3: CASSPSSGPYEQYF
J: TRBJ1-1; D: .; size: .; V: TRBV19; DNA: TGTGCCACAAGAGCAGCTTTCTTT; CDR3: CATRAAFF
J: TRBJ1-1; D: .; size: .; V: TRBV18; DNA: TGTGCCAGCTCATCAGGACAGTACACTGAAGCTTTCTTT; CDR3: CASSSGQYTEAFF
J: TRBJ1-2; D: TRBD1; size: few; V: TRBV6-5; DNA: TGTGCCAGCAGTTACTCAGGGGGCGAGGTGGGCTATGGCTACACCTTC; CDR3: CASSYSGGEVGYGYTF
J: TRBJ2-2; D: TRBD2; size: .; V: TRBV7-8; DNA: TGTGCCAGCAGCTTTTCTAGCGGGGGGGCCCCCGCGAACACCGGGGAGCTGTTTTTT; CDR3: CASSFSSGGAPANTGELFF
J: TRBJ2-1; D: TRBD2; size: .; V: TRBV4-3; DNA: TGCGCCAGCACTAGACTAGCGGGGGGATACAATGAGCAGTTCTTC; CDR3: CASTRLAGGYNEQFF
J: TRBJ2-1; D: .; size: .; V: TRBV6-2/TRBV6-3; DNA: TGTGCCAGCAGTTATCGGGGGACTCCCTACAATGAGCAGTTCTTC; CDR3: CASSYRGTPYNEQFF
J: TRBJ2-4; D: .; size: .; V: TRBV7-3; DNA: TGTGCCAGCAGCTTTTACCGGGGCAAAAACATTCAGTACTTC; CDR3: CASSFYRGKNIQYF
J: TRBJ2-2; D: TRBD1; size: .; V: TRBV5-4; DNA: TGTGCCAGCAGCACTTGGGACAGGGGGCCTACCGGGGAGCTGTTTTTT; CDR3: CASSTWDRGPTGELFF
J: TRBJ1-2; D: .; size: once; V: TRBV27; DNA: TGTGCCAGCAGTCCAGGACAGCCAGTCCACTATGGCTACACCTTC; CDR3: CASSPGQPVHYGYTF
J: TRBJ2-3; D: .; size: .; V: TRBV9; DNA: TGTGCCAGCAGCTCTCTGAGGGGGAACACAGATACGCAGTATTTT; CDR3: CASSSLRGNTDTQYF
J: TRBJ2-3; D: TRBD2; size: .; V: TRBV24-1; DNA: TGTGCCACCAGACCATTGGGGACTAGCGGGGGAGAAGATACGCAGTATTTT; CDR3: CATRPLGTSGGEDTQYF
J: TRBJ1-1; D: .; size: .; V: TRBV5-3; DNA: TGTGCCAGAAGTCCCCAGGGAAGGTCAGAAGCTTTCTTT; CDR3: CARSPQGRSEAFF
J: TRBJ2-2; D: TRBD2; size: .; V: TRBV6-2/TRBV6-3; DNA: TGTGCCAGCAGTTACGGGGTAGCGGCGGGAGGCCGGAGGACCGGGGAGCTGTTTTTT; CDR3: CASSYGVAAGGRRTGELFF
J: TRBJ2-1; D: TRBD2; size: .; V: TRBV7-9; DNA: TGTGCCAGCAGCCCAAGACTAGCGGGAACGTACAATGAGCAGTTCTTC; CDR3: CASSPRLAGTYNEQFF
J: TRBJ2-2; D: TRBD1; size: .; V: TRBV7-9; DNA: TGTGCCAGCAGCTCCGCCTTACCGGGACAGGCGATCACCGGGGAGCTGTTTTTT; CDR3: CASSSALPGQAITGELFF
J: TRBJ2-3; D: .; size: .; V: TRBV3-1/TRBV3-2; DNA: TGTGCCAGCAGCAGGGGAAGCACAGATACGCAGTATTTT; CDR3: CASSRGSTDTQYF
J: TRBJ1-3; D: .; size: .; V: TRBV2; DNA: TGTGCCAGCAGTCGGGGGGATGGAAACACCATATATTTT; CDR3: CASSRGDGNTIYF
J: TRBJ1-1; D: .; size: once; V: TRBV10-3; DNA: TGTGCCATCAGTGAGTCAAGGGACATGAACACTGAAGCTTTCTTT; CDR3: CAISESRDMNTEAFF
J: TRBJ2-3; D: TRBD2; size: .; V: TRBV29-1; DNA: TGCAGCGGCGGGGGAAACACAGATACGCAGTATTTT; CDR3: CSGGGNTDTQYF
J: TRBJ1-5; D: .; size: .; V: TRBV2; DNA: TGTGCCAGCAGCCCCAGGGGTCATCAGCCCCAGCATTTT; CDR3: CASSPRGHQPQHF
J: TRBJ1-1; D: .; size: .; V: TRBV29-1; DNA: TGCAGCGCCGGACAGCCGTCCGGGACATCCAACACTGAAGCTTTCTTT; CDR3: CSAGQPSGTSNTEAFF
J: TRBJ2-5; D: .; size: .; V: TRBV27; DNA: TGTGCCAGCAGTAAGGGACAATATCAAGAGACCCAGTACTTC; CDR3: CASSKGQYQETQYF
J: TRBJ1-1; D: .; size: .; V: TRBV12-3/TRBV12-4; DNA: TGTGCCAGCAGCGCGGACACGAACACTGAAGCTTTCTTT; CDR3: CASSADTNTEAFF
J: TRBJ1-4; D: .; size: .; V: TRBV29-1; DNA: TGCAGCGTTGGACAAGAAAAACTGTTTTTT; CDR3: CSVGQEKLFF
J: TRBJ1-1; D: .; size: .; V: TRBV11-2; DNA: TGTGCCAGCAGCTTACAGGGAATGAACACTGAAGCTTTCTTT; CDR3: CASSLQGMNTEAFF
J: TRBJ2-7; D: .; size: few; V: TRBV7-2; DNA: TGTGCCAGCAGCCCTGGGCCCCCCACCTACGAGCAGTACTTC; CDR3: CASSPGPPTYEQYF
J: TRBJ2-1; D: .; size: .; V: TRBV9; DNA: TGTGCCAGCAGCGACGGGTCCGCATCCTATGAGCAGTTCTTC; CDR3: CASSDGSASYEQFF
J: TRBJ2-3; D: .; size: .; V: TRBV7-8; DNA: TGTGCCAGCAGCTCCGCTAGTCCAGATACGCAGTATTTT; CDR3: CASSSASPDTQYF
J: TRBJ1-6; D: TRBD1; size: .; V: TRBV6-1; DNA: TGTGCCAGCAGTGAAACCCTCGAGAGGACAGGGGGGCACTCACCCCTCCACTTT; CDR3: CASSETLERTGGHSPLHF
J: TRBJ1-2; D: .; size: .; V: TRBV5-5; DNA: TGTGCCAGCAGCCCCTCAAGCAGGGGCTATGGCTACACCTTC; CDR3: CASSPSSRGYGYTF
J: TRBJ1-1; D: TRBD1; size: few; V: TRBV18; DNA: TGTGCCAGCTCAGAAAGGACAGGGCAAGAGAACACTGAAGCTTTCTTT; CDR3: CASSERTGQENTEAFF
J: TRBJ2-1; D: .; size: .; V: TRBV5-1; DNA: TGCGCCAGCAGCTTGGGTCTCGCAGCGACGGAGCAGTTCTTC; CDR3: CASSLGLAATEQFF
J: TRBJ2-1; D: TRBD2; size: .; V: TRBV10-3; DNA: TGTGCCATCAGTTGGACTAGCGGGGGGAGCTCCTACAATGAGCAGTTCTTC; CDR3: CAISWTSGGSSYNEQFF
J: TRBJ1-5; D: .; size: .; V: TRBV6-2/TRBV6-3; DNA: TGTGCCAGCAGTTCCCGTACCCCCTGGCAGGGCAGCAATCAGCCCCAGCATTTT; CDR3: CASSSRTPWQGSNQPQHF
J: TRBJ1-5; D: .; size: .; V: TRBV5-8; DNA: TGTGCCACCCAGCAAAGGGGGATCAATCAGCCCCAGCATTTT; CDR3: CATQQRGINQPQHF
J: TRBJ2-1; D: TRBD2; size: .; V: TRBV28; DNA: TGTGCCAGCAGTTTATCGCTAGCGGGGGGTGAGCAGTTCTTC; CDR3: CASSLSLAGGEQFF
J: TRBJ2-1; D: TRBD2; size: .; V: TRBV6-5; DNA: TGTGCCAGCAGTAAGCTAGCGGGACGGGATGAGCAGTTCTTC; CDR3: CASSKLAGRDEQFF
J: TRBJ2-5; D: TRBD1; size: .; V: TRBV5-4; DNA: TGTGCCAGCAGCACCGGACAGGGTGTGAGGGCGTCCCAGTACTTC; CDR3: CASSTGQGVRASQYF
J: TRBJ1-3; D: .; size: .; V: TRBV28; DNA: TGTGCCAGCAGTTTACAGGGCAGAAACACCATATATTTT; CDR3: CASSLQGRNTIYF
J: TRBJ1-2; D: TRBD1; size: .; V: TRBV28; DNA: TGTGCCAGCAAGACGGGACAGGGCGATGGCTACACCTTC; CDR3: CASKTGQGDGYTF
J: TRBJ1-5; D: .; size: .; V: TRBV2; DNA: TGTGCCAGCAGAGACAGTAGCAATCAGCCCCAGCATTTT; CDR3: CASRDSSNQPQHF
J: TRBJ1-6; D: .; size: .; V: TRBV18; DNA: TGTGCCAGCTCACGGAACCGGGGGAGCTCCTATAATTCACCCCTCCACTTT; CDR3: CASSRNRGSSYNSPLHF